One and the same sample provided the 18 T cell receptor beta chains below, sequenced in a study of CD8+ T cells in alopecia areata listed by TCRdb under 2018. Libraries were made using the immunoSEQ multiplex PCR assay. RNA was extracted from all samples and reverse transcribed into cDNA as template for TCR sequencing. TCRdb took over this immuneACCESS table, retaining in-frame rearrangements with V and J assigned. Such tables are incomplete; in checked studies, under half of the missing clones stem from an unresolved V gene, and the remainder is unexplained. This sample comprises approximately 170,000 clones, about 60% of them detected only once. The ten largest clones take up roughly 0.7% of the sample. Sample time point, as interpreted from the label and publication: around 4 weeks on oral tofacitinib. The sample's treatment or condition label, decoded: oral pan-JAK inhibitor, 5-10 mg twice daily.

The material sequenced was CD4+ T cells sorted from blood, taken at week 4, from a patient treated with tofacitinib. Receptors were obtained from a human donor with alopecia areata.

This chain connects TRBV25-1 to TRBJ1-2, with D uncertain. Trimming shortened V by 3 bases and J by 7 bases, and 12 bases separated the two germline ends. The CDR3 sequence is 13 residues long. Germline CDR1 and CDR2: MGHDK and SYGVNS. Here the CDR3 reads CASSDLREGGYTF. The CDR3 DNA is TGTGCCAGCAGTGATCTCAGAGAGGGTGGCTACACCTTC.

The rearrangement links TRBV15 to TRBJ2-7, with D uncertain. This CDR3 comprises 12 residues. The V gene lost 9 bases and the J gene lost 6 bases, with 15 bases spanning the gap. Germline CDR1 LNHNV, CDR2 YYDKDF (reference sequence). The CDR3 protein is CATGPPRGEQYF. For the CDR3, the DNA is TGTGCCACTGGTCCCCCAAGAGGCGAGCAGTACTTC.

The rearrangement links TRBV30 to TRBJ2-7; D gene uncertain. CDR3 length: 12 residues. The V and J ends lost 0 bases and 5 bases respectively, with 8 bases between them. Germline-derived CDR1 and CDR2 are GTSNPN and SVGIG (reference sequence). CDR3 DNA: TGTGCCTGGAGTGTGGCTGGGGACGAGCAGTACTTC. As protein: CAWSVAGDEQYF. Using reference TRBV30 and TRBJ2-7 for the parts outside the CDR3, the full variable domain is SQTIHQWPATLVQPVGSPLSLECTVEGTSNPNLYWYRQAAGRGLQLLFYSVGIGQISSEVPQNLSASRPQDRQFILSSKKLLLSDSGFYLCAWSVAGDEQYFGPGTRLTVT.

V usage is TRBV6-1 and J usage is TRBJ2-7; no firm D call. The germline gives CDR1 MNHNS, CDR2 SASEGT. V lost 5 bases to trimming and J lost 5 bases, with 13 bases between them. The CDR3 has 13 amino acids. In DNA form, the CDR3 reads TGTGCCAGCAGTCCTCCACTGGCGCACGAGCAGTACTTC. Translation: CASSPPLAHEQYF.

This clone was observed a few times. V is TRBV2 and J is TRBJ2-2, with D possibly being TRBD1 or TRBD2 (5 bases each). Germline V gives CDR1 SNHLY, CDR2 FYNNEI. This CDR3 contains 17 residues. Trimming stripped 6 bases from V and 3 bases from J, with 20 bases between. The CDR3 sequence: CASSDLPGPKDTGELFF. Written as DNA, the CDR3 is TGTGCCAGCAGCGATTTACCGGGGCCCAAGGACACCGGGGAGCTGTTTTTT.

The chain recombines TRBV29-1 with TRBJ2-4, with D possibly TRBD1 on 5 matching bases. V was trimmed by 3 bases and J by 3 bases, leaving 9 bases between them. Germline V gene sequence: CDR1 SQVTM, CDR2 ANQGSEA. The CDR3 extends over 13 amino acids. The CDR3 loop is CSVEPGLKNIQYF. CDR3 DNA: TGCAGCGTTGAGCCAGGGCTCAAAAACATTCAGTACTTC.

For the CDR3, the DNA is TGTGCCAGCAGTGGCGGGAGCGGACGCAATCAGCCCCAGCATTTT. This sequence encodes CASSGGSGRNQPQHF. The rearrangement uses TRBV7-6 and TRBJ1-5; no firm D call. Germline CDR1 SGHVS, CDR2 FNYEAQ. CDR3 length: 15 residues. Trimming left V 6 bases short and J 2 bases short, with 14 bases between.

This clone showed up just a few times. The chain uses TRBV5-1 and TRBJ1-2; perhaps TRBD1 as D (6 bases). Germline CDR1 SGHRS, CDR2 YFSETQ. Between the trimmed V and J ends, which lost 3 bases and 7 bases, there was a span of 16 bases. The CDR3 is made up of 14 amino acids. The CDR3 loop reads CASSSNTGSSGYTF. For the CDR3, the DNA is TGCGCCAGCAGCTCGAACACAGGGAGTTCTGGCTACACCTTC.

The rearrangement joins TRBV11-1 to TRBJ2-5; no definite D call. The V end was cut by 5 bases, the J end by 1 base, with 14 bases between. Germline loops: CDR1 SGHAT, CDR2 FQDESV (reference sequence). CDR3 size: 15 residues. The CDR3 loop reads CASSPRLATQETQYF. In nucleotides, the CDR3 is TGTGCCAGCAGCCCACGTCTTGCGACCCAAGAGACCCAGTACTTC.

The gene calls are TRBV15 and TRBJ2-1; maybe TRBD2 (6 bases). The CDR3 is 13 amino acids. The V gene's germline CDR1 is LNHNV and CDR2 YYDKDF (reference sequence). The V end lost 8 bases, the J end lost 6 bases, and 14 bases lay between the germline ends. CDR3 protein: CATRASAINEQFF. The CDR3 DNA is TGTGCCACCCGGGCTAGCGCGATCAATGAGCAGTTCTTC. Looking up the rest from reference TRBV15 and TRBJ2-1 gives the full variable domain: DAMVIQNPRYQVTQFGKPVTLSCSQTLNHNVMYWYQQKSSQAPKLLFHYYDKDFNNEADTPDNFQSRRPNTSFCFLDIRSPGLGDTAMYLCATRASAINEQFFGPGTRLTVL.

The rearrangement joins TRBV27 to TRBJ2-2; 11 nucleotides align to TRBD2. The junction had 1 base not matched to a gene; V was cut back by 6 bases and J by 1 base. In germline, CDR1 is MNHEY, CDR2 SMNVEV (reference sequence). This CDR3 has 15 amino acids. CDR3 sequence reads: CASSGLAGNTGELFF. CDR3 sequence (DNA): TGTGCCAGCAGCGGACTAGCGGGGAACACCGGGGAGCTGTTTTTT.

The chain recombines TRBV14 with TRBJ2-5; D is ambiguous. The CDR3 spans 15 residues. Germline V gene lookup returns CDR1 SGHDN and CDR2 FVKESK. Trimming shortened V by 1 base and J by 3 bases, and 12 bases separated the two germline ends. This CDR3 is CASSQAMARKETQYF. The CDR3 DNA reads TGTGCCAGCAGCCAAGCTATGGCCCGTAAAGAGACCCAGTACTTC.

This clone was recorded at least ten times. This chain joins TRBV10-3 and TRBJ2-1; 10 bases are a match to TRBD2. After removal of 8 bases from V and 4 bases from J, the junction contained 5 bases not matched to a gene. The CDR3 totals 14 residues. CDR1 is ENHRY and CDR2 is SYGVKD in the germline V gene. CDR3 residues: CAIGSGLAYNEQFF. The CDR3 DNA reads TGTGCCATCGGGTCGGGACTAGCGTACAATGAGCAGTTCTTC.

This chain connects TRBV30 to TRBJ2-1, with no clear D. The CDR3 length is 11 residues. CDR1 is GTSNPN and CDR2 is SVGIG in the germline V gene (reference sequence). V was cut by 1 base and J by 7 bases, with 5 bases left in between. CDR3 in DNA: TGTGCCTGGAGTGAGAGGAATGAGCAGTTCTTC. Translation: CAWSERNEQFF. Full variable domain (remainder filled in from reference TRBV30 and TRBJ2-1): SQTIHQWPATLVQPVGSPLSLECTVEGTSNPNLYWYRQAAGRGLQLLFYSVGIGQISSEVPQNLSASRPQDRQFILSSKKLLLSDSGFYLCAWSERNEQFFGPGTRLTVL.

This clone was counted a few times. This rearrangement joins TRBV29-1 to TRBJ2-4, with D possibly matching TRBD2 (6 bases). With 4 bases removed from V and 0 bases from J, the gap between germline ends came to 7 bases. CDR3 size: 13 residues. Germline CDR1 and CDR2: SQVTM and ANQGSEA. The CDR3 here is CSVAEGAKNIQYF. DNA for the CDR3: TGCAGCGTTGCGGAGGGAGCCAAAAACATTCAGTACTTC. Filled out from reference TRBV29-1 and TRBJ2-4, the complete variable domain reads SAVISQKPSRDICQRGTSLTIQCQVDSQVTMMFWYRQQPGQSLTLIATANQGSEATYESGFVIDKFPISRPNLTFSTLTVSNMSPEDSSIYLCSVAEGAKNIQYFGAGTRLSVL.

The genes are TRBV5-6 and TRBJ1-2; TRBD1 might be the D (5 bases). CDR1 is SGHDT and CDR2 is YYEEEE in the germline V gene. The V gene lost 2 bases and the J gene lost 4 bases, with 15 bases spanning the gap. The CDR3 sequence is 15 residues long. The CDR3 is CASSFGALGAYGYTF. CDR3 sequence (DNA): TGTGCCAGCAGCTTTGGGGCTCTTGGCGCCTATGGCTACACCTTC.

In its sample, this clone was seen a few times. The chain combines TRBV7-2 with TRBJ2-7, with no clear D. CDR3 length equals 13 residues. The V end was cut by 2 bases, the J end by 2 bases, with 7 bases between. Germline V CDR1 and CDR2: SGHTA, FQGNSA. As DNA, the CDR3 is TGTGCCAGCAGCTTAATGGGAACCTACGAGCAGTACTTC. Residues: CASSLMGTYEQYF. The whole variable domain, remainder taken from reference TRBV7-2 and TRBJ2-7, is GAGVSQSPSNKVTEKGKDVELRCDPISGHTALYWYRQSLGQGLEFLIYFQGNSAPDKSGLPSDRFSAERTGGSVSTLTIQRTQQEDSAVYLCASSLMGTYEQYFGPGTRLTVT.

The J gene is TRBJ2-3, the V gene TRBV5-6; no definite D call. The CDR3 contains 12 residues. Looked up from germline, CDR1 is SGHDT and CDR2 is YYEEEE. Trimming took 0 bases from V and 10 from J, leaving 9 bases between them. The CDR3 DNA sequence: TGTGCCAGCAGCTTGGGGCCGATGGCGCAGTATTTT. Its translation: CASSLGPMAQYF.